This TCR beta chain is from a study of T cell repertoires in cytomegalovirus infection. Points from the study as a whole: Clonotype analysis showed dominance of the ex vivo response by HLA-C-restricted CMV-specific TCR beta clonotypes.

MiXCR, run by TCRdb on the reads, gives a single entry per CDR3 protein. The top ten clones hold roughly 35% of a sample with approximately 130,000 distinct CDR3 sequences, around 25% of them seen once. At least ten counts were recorded for this clonotype. As yet, its antigen is unknown. Trimming removed 3 bases at V and 1 base at J, with 15 bases between. There are 16 residues in the CDR3. In germline, CDR1 is SGHTA, CDR2 FQGNSA. The source is a human donor in good health (CMV status not recorded). Some clones in this sample may be carry-over from other donors' samples. The specimen was PBMCs, sequenced either directly or after in vitro stimulation (not recorded which). V is TRBV7-2 and J is TRBJ1-1; D is perhaps TRBD1 (5 bases). Here the CDR3 reads CASSLLLWGRNTEAFF. CDR3 sequence (DNA): TGTGCCAGCAGCTTGCTCTTGTGGGGCAGGAACACTGAAGCTTTCTTT. The full variable domain, with the rest looked up from reference TRBV7-2 and TRBJ1-1, is GAGVSQSPSNKVTEKGKDVELRCDPISGHTALYWYRQSLGQGLEFLIYFQGNSAPDKSGLPSDRFSAERTGGSVSTLTIQRTQQEDSAVYLCASSLLLWGRNTEAFFGQGTRLTVV.